What follows are 31 T cell receptor beta chains derived from one specimen sequenced in a study of tumor-infiltrating lymphocytes in oesophageal squamous cell carcinoma. Using its own MiXCR run on the PCR reads, TCRdb lists one record per CDR3 protein. The data contain some 14,000 distinct CDR3 sequences, about half of them seen just once; the ten biggest clones take up 13% to 15%. The sequenced sample consisted of blood. The receptors derive from a male donor with esophageal squamous cell carcinoma.

There are a few counts of this clonotype. V is TRBV10-3 and J is TRBJ1-1; the D is unclear. Germline CDR1 and CDR2: ENHRY and SYGVKD. V was trimmed by 2 bases and J by 8 bases, leaving 21 bases between them. The CDR3 consists of 16 residues. CDR3 DNA sequence: TGTGCCATCAGTGAGGTTATAAGGGCCGTCCCCACCGAAGCTTTCTTT. Translation: CAISEVIRAVPTEAFF.

This clonotype has ten or more counts. The V call is TRBV11-3, the J call TRBJ2-7; D gene unclear. Germline CDR1 SGHNT, CDR2 YENEEA. Trimming cost V 6 bases and J 4 bases, with 7 bases left between them. The CDR3 sequence is 11 residues long. CDR3 in amino acids: CASRETYEQYF. The CDR3 DNA reads TGTGCCAGCAGAGAGACGTACGAGCAGTACTTC.

This clonotype has ten or more counts. This chain connects TRBV27 to TRBJ2-1; TRBD2 is a possible D gene (6 bases). This CDR3 has 15 residues. The V and J ends lost 2 bases and 0 bases respectively, with 8 bases between them. Per germline, CDR1 MNHEY and CDR2 SMNVEV (reference sequence). DNA of the CDR3: TGTGCCAGCAGTTTAGCGGGACCCTCCTACAATGAGCAGTTCTTC. Protein: CASSLAGPSYNEQFF.

In its sample, this clonotype was seen a few times. The chain recombines TRBV7-2 with TRBJ2-1; D is uncertain. V was pared by 2 bases and J by 7 bases, with 6 bases between. CDR1 is SGHTA and CDR2 is FQGNSA in the germline V gene. CDR3 length: 12 residues. As DNA, the CDR3 is TGTGCCAGCAGCTTACTCCGGAATGAGCAGTTCTTC. Translating it yields CASSLLRNEQFF. Together with reference TRBV7-2 and TRBJ2-1, the CDR3 gives the full variable domain: GAGVSQSPSNKVTEKGKDVELRCDPISGHTALYWYRQSLGQGLEFLIYFQGNSAPDKSGLPSDRFSAERTGGSVSTLTIQRTQQEDSAVYLCASSLLRNEQFFGPGTRLTVL.

This clonotype was seen only a few times. The CDR3 sequence is CASSFRRQGARNTIYF. The CDR3 DNA reads as TGTGCCAGCAGCTTCCGTCGACAGGGGGCAAGAAACACCATATATTTT. This sequence joins TRBV7-2 and TRBJ1-3, with 10 bases that match TRBD1. This CDR3 spans 16 amino acids. Losses at the gene ends were 3 bases for V and 5 bases for J; bases not matched to a gene: 7. Per the germline V gene, CDR1 is SGHTA and CDR2 is FQGNSA.

This clonotype turned up a few times. The CDR3 reads CASSWGRQETQYF. CDR3 nucleotides: TGTGCCAGCAGCTGGGGTAGGCAAGAGACCCAGTACTTC. V gene TRBV7-6 combines with J gene TRBJ2-5, with unresolved D. The germline V and J ends were trimmed by 4 bases and 2 bases, with 8 bases remaining between them. The CDR3 loop spans 13 amino acids. Germline V lookup: CDR1 SGHVS, CDR2 FNYEAQ.

The chain has TRBV29-1 and TRBJ1-5; D is perhaps TRBD1 (5 bases). This CDR3 has 14 amino acids. Trimming left V 4 bases short and J 1 base short, with 11 bases between. Germline assignment: CDR1 SQVTM and CDR2 ANQGSEA. The CDR3 loop is CSVAMGPSNQPQHF. The CDR3 DNA is TGCAGCGTTGCCATGGGACCCAGCAATCAGCCCCAGCATTTT.

In its sample, this clonotype was seen many times. V is TRBV7-9 and J is TRBJ2-2; TRBD1 matches at 10 bases. There are 17 residues in the CDR3. Germline assignment: CDR1 SEHNR and CDR2 FQNEAQ (reference sequence). V lost 4 bases and J lost 3; bases outside the gene matches: 8. The CDR3 sequence is CASSSDRGRADTGELFF. The CDR3, as DNA: TGTGCCAGCAGCTCGGACAGGGGGAGAGCCGACACCGGGGAGCTGTTTTTT. Together with reference TRBV7-9 and TRBJ2-2, the CDR3 gives the full variable domain: DTGVSQNPRHKITKRGQNVTFRCDPISEHNRLYWYRQTLGQGPEFLTYFQNEAQLEKSRLLSDRFSAERPKGSFSTLEIQRTEQGDSAMYLCASSSDRGRADTGELFFGEGSRLTVL.

This clonotype is judged large. The chain has TRBV7-9 and TRBJ2-4, with TRBD1 matching over 7 bases. J gave up 7 bases and V 5 bases, and 2 bases lay outside the gene matches. This CDR3 spans 12 amino acids. Germline lookup yields CDR1 SEHNR and CDR2 FQNEAQ (reference sequence). The CDR3 DNA reads TGTGCCAGCAGCCCACAGGGGAACATTCAGTACTTC. This sequence encodes CASSPQGNIQYF.

Turning to this clonotype: Without the conserved terminal phenylalanine or tryptophan, this CDR3 likely stems from a read error. Because the CDR3's place on the DNA is in doubt, the DNA is left out and the CDR3 is given as listed by TCRdb. This rearrangement joins TRBV7-3 to TRBJ1-1. Counting both end residues, the CDR3 totals 16 amino acids. Germline V gene sequence: CDR1 SGHTA, CDR2 FQGTGA. This CDR3 reads CASKGGRATTSSTSAQ.

Turning to this clonotype: A read error may be the cause here, since a much bigger clone is one base away. V gene TRBV23-1 combines with J gene TRBJ2-3, with D maybe TRBD2 (5 bases). TRBV23-1 is known as an ORF, though its function is uncertain. Deletions cut 0 bases from V and 14 bases from J, with 24 bases between. The CDR3 length is 16 residues. The CDR3 sequence: CASSQSNRANTGELYF. CDR3 DNA sequence: TGCGCCAGCAGTCAATCGAACAGAGCGAACACCGGGGAGCTGTATTTT.

The chain recombines TRBV29-1 with TRBJ2-3, with 8 bases identical to TRBD2. This CDR3 comprises 12 residues. CDR1 is SQVTM, CDR2 ANQGSEA, per germline. V lost 7 bases and J lost 5; bases outside the gene matches: 5. CDR3 amino acids: CSGQAGEDTQYF. The CDR3 DNA is TGCAGCGGACAAGCGGGAGAAGATACGCAGTATTTT.

This clonotype appeared many times. The gene calls are TRBV6-1 and TRBJ2-7; tentatively, D is TRBD2 (6 bases). Germline CDR1 and CDR2: MNHNS and SASEGT. The V end was cut by 6 bases, the J end by 3 bases, with 12 bases between. The CDR3 totals 13 residues. The CDR3 sequence is CASRPTSSYEQYF. In DNA, the CDR3 is TGTGCCAGCAGGCCCACTAGCAGCTACGAGCAGTACTTC.

The chain combines TRBV2 with TRBJ2-3; possibly TRBD1 for D (7 bases). Germline values: CDR1 SNHLY, CDR2 FYNNEI. The germline V and J ends were trimmed by 8 bases and 7 bases, with 16 bases remaining between them. The CDR3 length is 13 residues. CDR3 amino acids: CASGGQGGYTQYF. For the CDR3, the DNA is TGTGCCAGCGGGGGGCAGGGGGGATATACGCAGTATTTT.

This clonotype appeared many times. The chain couples TRBV27 to TRBJ2-1, with 9 bases aligning to TRBD1. The J call is in doubt because the DNA end fits TRBJ2-7 better. The length of the CDR3 is 14 residues. Germline values: CDR1 MNHEY, CDR2 SMNVEV (reference sequence). The CDR3 protein is CASSLDRGIYEQYF. Written as DNA, the CDR3 is TGTGCCAGCAGTTTGGACAGGGGAATTTACGAGCAGTACTTC.

V usage is TRBV7-8 and J usage is TRBJ2-5; no firm D call. Judging by the DNA end, TRBJ2-1 fits better; the J call may be wrong. The CDR3 sequence is 20 residues long. The V gene's germline CDR1 is SGHVS and CDR2 FQNEAQ. CDR3 DNA: TGTGCCAGCAGCTTAGCGTATCCGACGGGCCAAGGTGACAACTACAATGAGCAGTTCTTC. This translates into CASSLAYPTGQGDNYNEQFF.

This clonotype was seen repeatedly, ten times or more. The chain recombines TRBV28 with TRBJ1-4; a weak D match, TRBD1 (6 bases). The CDR3 sequence is 16 residues long. Germline V gives CDR1 MDHEN, CDR2 SYDVKM. V was shortened by 2 bases and J by 8 bases, with 18 bases between the two germline ends. As DNA, the CDR3 is TGTGCCAGCAGTTTAGTTCGGGGGCGTCCTTGGGAAAAACTGTTTTTT. Protein sequence: CASSLVRGRPWEKLFF. Using reference TRBV28 and TRBJ1-4 for the parts outside the CDR3, the full variable domain is DVKVTQSSRYLVKRTGEKVFLECVQDMDHENMFWYRQDPGLGLRLIYFSYDVKMKEKGDIPEGYSVSREKKERFSLILESASTNQTSMYLCASSLVRGRPWEKLFFGSGTQLSVL.

The chain employs TRBV7-8 and TRBJ2-3; TRBD2 agrees at 10 bases. CDR3 length equals 14 residues. Germline trimming cut 8 bases from V and 1 base from J; bases unmatched to any gene: 3. CDR1 and CDR2 from the germline V gene are SGHVS and FQNEAQ. This CDR3 is CASGLAAGTDTQYF. CDR3 in DNA: TGTGCCAGCGGACTAGCGGCGGGCACAGATACGCAGTATTTT.

On this clonotype: This may come from a read error, since a much larger clone is one base off. The rearrangement joins TRBV20-1 to TRBJ2-4; tentatively, D is TRBD2 (6 bases). The CDR3 covers 15 residues. V gave up 3 bases and J gave up 13 bases, with 25 bases separating them. Germline V gene sequence: CDR1 DFQATT, CDR2 SNEGSKA (reference sequence). The CDR3 sequence is CSASSGGNSYNEQYF. In DNA form, the CDR3 reads TGCAGTGCTAGCTCGGGCGGGAACTCCTACAATGAGCAGTACTTC.

The chain is built from TRBV10-1 and TRBJ2-6, with D uncertain. The germline gives CDR1 WNHNN, CDR2 SYGVQD (reference sequence). V gave up 2 bases and J gave up 2 bases, with 4 bases separating them. CDR3 size: 14 residues. CDR3 in DNA: TGCGCCAGCAGTGAGGGCGCTGGGGCCAACGTCCTGACTTTC. As protein: CASSEGAGANVLTF.

This clonotype was seen a single time. This chain uses TRBV7-9 with TRBJ1-2; possible D gene TRBD1, 5 bases. This CDR3 comprises 15 residues. Germline CDR1 SEHNR, CDR2 FQNEAQ (reference sequence). The V gene lost 2 bases and the J gene lost 4 bases, with 14 bases spanning the gap. The CDR3 DNA reads TGTGCCAGCAGCTTAAGGGACGCCGGGGCCTATGGCTACACCTTC. The encoded protein is CASSLRDAGAYGYTF.

The rearrangement links TRBV7-4 to TRBJ1-1; unclear D gene. Trimming took 2 bases from V and 1 from J, leaving 8 bases between them. CDR1 and CDR2 from the germline V gene are SGHVT and SQSDAQ. The CDR3 sequence is 14 residues long. CDR3 coding DNA: TGTGCCAGCAGCTTATTCCCGGGGAACACTGAAGCTTTCTTT. It encodes CASSLFPGNTEAFF.

A single count supports this clonotype. The CDR3 ends on some other residue instead of the conserved phenylalanine or tryptophan, so this is likely a read error. No DNA is shown, since the ends of the CDR3 on it are uncertain; the CDR3 is the one TCRdb lists. The rearrangement uses TRBV7-4 and TRBJ1-1; the table calls TRBD1, which could not be checked here. The CDR3 totals 13 residues, both ends included. Germline CDR1 is SGHVT and CDR2 is SQSDAQ. CDR3 in amino acids: CASSRTMSSSSGQ.

By share of the sample, this clonotype is medium-sized. DNA of the CDR3: TGTGCCAGCAGGCCAGGGTTGGATTCCTACGAGCAGTACTTC. Translation gives CASRPGLDSYEQYF. J is TRBJ2-7 and V is TRBV12-3 or TRBV12-4; weak D call: TRBD1 (5 bases). The CDR3 loop spans 14 amino acids. The ends were cut back, 6 bases at V and 1 base at J, with 13 bases in the middle.

This clonotype is medium-sized (0.01 to 0.1%) in the sample. This chain connects TRBV27 to TRBJ1-2; weak D call: TRBD1 (6 bases). The ends were cut back, 3 bases at V and 7 bases at J, with 12 bases in the middle. The CDR3 totals 13 residues. From germline, CDR1 is MNHEY and CDR2 SMNVEV (reference sequence). The CDR3 is CASSFPSGVGYTF. The CDR3 DNA reads TGTGCCAGCAGTTTCCCCTCAGGGGTTGGCTACACCTTC.

For this clonotype: One junction end does not reproduce the germline sequence, and a read error may be involved. V usage is TRBV5-1 and J usage is TRBJ1-6, with a possible D match to TRBD1 (5 bases). Germline V gene data show CDR1 as SGHRS and CDR2 as YFSETQ. This CDR3 comprises 16 residues. This CDR3 reads CASSWGLAVATYEQYF. CDR3 in DNA: TGCGCCAGCAGCTGGGGACTAGCGGTTGCTACCTACGAGCAGTACTTT.

This clonotype has ten or more counts. The chain combines TRBV7-6 with TRBJ2-5; D possibly corresponds to TRBD2 (7 bases). CDR3 length: 15 residues. Germline values: CDR1 SGHVS, CDR2 FNYEAQ. Trimming removed 4 bases at V and 6 bases at J, with 18 bases between. CDR3 region: CASSSPRGGGKTQYF. Written as DNA, the CDR3 is TGTGCCAGCAGCTCACCGAGGGGGGGGGGGAAGACCCAGTACTTC.

With regard to this clonotype: At one of its ends the junction is not consistent with the germline gene, which may arise from a read error. The chain has TRBV7-3 and TRBJ2-6, with D uncertain. CDR3 length: 13 amino acids. Looked up from germline, CDR1 is SGHTA and CDR2 is FQGTGA. The chain's CDR3 is CASSFAPNSPLHF. CDR3 sequence (DNA): TGTGCCAGCAGCTTTGCTCCAAATTCACCCCTCCACTTC.

The J gene is TRBJ2-7, the V gene TRBV7-2; D gene unclear. The CDR3 sequence is 14 residues long. The V gene lost 3 bases and the J gene lost 0 bases, with 9 bases spanning the gap. CDR1 and CDR2 (germline): SGHTA, FQGNSA. The CDR3 region has the DNA TGTGCCAGCAGCTTCCCTGAGAGCTCCTACGAGCAGTACTTC. Translated, it gives CASSFPESSYEQYF.

With regard to this clonotype: The germline gene is not matched at one end of the junction; a read error may be the cause. V and J are TRBV7-6 and TRBJ2-5; TRBD2 matches at 8 bases. The CDR3 is made up of 14 amino acids. Germline loops: CDR1 SGHVS, CDR2 FNYEAQ. This chain's CDR3 is CASSPGLATETQYF. The CDR3 DNA reads as TGTGCTAGCAGCCCCGGACTAGCAACGGAGACCCAGTACTTC.

This rearrangement joins TRBV7-8 to TRBJ2-4; TRBD2 matches 7 bases. The DNA end is more similar to TRBJ2-5, so the J call may be wrong. Looked up from germline, CDR1 is SGHVS and CDR2 is FQNEAQ. The CDR3 contains 16 residues. CDR3 nucleotides: TGTGCCAGCAGCTTAGGGGGGGGGGTAACCAAAGAGACCCAGTACTTC. Its protein is CASSLGGGVTKETQYF.